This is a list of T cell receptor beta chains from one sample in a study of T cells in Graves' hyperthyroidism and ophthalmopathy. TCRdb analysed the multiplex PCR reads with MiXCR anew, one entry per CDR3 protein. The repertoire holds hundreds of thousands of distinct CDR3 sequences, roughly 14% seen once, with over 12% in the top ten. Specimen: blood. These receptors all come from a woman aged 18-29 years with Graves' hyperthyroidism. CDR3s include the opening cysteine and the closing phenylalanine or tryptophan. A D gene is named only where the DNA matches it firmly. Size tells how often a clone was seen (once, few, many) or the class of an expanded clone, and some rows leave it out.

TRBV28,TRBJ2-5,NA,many,CASRQVQETQYF,TGTGCCAGCAGACAGGTCCAAGAGACCCAGTACTTC
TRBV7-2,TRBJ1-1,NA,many,CASRAQGDPNTEAFF,TGTGCCAGCAGGGCACAGGGTGACCCGAACACTGAAGCTTTCTTT
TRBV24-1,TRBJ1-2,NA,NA,CATSDPLTDGYTF,TGTGCCACCAGTGACCCCCTGACAGACGGCTACACCTTC
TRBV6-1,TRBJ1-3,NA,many,CATFSGEISGNTIYF,TGTGCCACTTTCTCCGGGGAAATCTCTGGAAACACCATATATTTT
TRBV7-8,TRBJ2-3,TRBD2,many,CASSLAGGGALTDTQYF,TGTGCCAGCAGCTTAGCTGGCGGGGGGGCCCTTACAGATACGCAGTATTTT
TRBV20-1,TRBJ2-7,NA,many,CSARDRGGRDGEQYF,TGCAGTGCTAGAGATCGAGGGGGGCGCGACGGCGAGCAGTACTTC
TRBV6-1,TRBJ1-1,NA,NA,CASRWETMNTEAFF,TGTGCCAGTAGATGGGAGACCATGAACACTGAAGCTTTCTTT
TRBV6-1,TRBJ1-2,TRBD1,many,CASSPQGAVGGYTF,TGTGCCAGCAGTCCCCAGGGGGCGGTTGGTGGCTACACCTTC
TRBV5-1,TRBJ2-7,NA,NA,CASSPLPGDYEQYF,TGCGCCAGCAGTCCCCTACCGGGAGACTACGAGCAGTACTTC
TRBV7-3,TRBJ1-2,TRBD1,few,CASSLTGQGGGYTF,TGTGCCAGCAGCTTAACAGGACAGGGGGGTGGCTACACCTTC
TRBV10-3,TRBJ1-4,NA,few,CAISVGDSTNEKLFF,TGTGCCATCAGTGTGGGGGATTCGACTAATGAAAAACTGTTTTTT
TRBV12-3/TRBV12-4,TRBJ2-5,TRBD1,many,CASSRDSWTQETQYF,TGTGCCAGCAGTCGGGACAGCTGGACTCAAGAGACCCAGTACTTC
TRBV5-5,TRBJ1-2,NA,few,CASSSPEGGSHGYTF,TGTGCCAGCAGCTCCCCTGAGGGAGGCAGTCATGGCTACACCTTC
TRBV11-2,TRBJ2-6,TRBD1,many,CASSFAGTGYLSGANVLTF,TGTGCCAGCAGCTTCGCCGGGACAGGGTATCTCTCTGGGGCCAACGTCCTGACTTTC
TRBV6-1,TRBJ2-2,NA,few,CASSEWVLEGVSTGELFF,TGTGCCAGCAGTGAATGGGTCCTGGAGGGGGTGAGCACCGGGGAGCTGTTTTTT
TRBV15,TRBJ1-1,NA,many,CATSRVGRDTEAFF,TGTGCCACCAGCAGAGTTGGTAGGGACACTGAAGCTTTCTTT
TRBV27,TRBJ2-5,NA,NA,CASSPRHAVQETQYF,TGTGCCAGCAGTCCCCGACACGCGGTACAAGAGACCCAGTACTTC
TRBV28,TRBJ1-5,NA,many,CASDEYSNQPQHF,TGTGCCAGCGATGAGTATAGCAATCAGCCCCAGCATTTT
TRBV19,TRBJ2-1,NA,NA,CASRPQPGLIPNEQFF,TGTGCCAGTCGCCCTCAGCCGGGCCTTATCCCTAATGAGCAGTTCTTC
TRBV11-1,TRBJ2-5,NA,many,CASSLGTAKETQYF,TGTGCCAGCAGCTTGGGCACAGCCAAGGAGACCCAGTACTTC
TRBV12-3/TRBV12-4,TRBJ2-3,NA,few,CASSLGTDASTDTQYF,TGTGCCAGCAGTTTAGGGACTGATGCCAGCACAGATACGCAGTATTTT
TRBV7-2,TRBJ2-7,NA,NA,CASSWDMGEAYEQYF,TGTGCCAGCAGCTGGGACATGGGGGAAGCCTACGAGCAGTACTTC
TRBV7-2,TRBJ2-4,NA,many,CASSLAAVNIQYF,TGTGCCAGCAGCTTAGCAGCCGTAAACATTCAGTACTTC
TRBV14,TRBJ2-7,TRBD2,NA,CASSQVSTSGGIYEQYF,TGTGCCAGCAGCCAAGTTTCAACTAGCGGGGGGATCTACGAGCAGTACTTC
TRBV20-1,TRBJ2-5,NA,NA,CSARVRNRAEETQYF,TGCAGTGCTAGAGTGAGAAACAGGGCTGAAGAGACCCAGTACTTC
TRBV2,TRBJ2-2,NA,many,CASSAWQGSTGELFF,TGTGCCAGCAGTGCTTGGCAGGGTAGCACCGGGGAGCTGTTTTTT
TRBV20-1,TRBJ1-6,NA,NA,CSARRTYNSPLHF,TGCAGTGCTAGGAGAACCTATAATTCACCCCTCCACTTT
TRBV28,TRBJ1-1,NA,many,CASSFSPPRNTEAFF,TGTGCCAGCAGTTTTTCTCCGCCAAGGAACACTGAAGCTTTCTTT
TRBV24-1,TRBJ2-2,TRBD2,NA,CATSDLAGAHTGELFF,TGTGCCACCAGTGACCTAGCGGGGGCTCACACCGGGGAGCTGTTTTTT
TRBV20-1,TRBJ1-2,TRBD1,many,CSAREEGALGYGYTF,TGCAGTGCCCGCGAGGAGGGGGCGCTTGGCTATGGCTACACCTTC
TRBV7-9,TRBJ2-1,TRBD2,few,CASSLDMPGTSADNEQFF,TGTGCCAGCAGCTTAGATATGCCCGGGACTAGCGCTGACAATGAGCAGTTCTTC
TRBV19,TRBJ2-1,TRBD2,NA,CASSIDWPSGSYNEQFF,TGTGCCAGTAGTATAGATTGGCCTAGCGGGAGCTACAATGAGCAGTTCTTC
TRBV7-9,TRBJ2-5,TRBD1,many,CASSLGDRNQETQYF,TGTGCCAGCAGCTTAGGGGACAGGAATCAAGAGACCCAGTACTTC
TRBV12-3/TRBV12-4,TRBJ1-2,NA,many,CASLRVTGFPYSGYTF,TGTGCCAGCTTACGGGTAACAGGGTTCCCGTATAGTGGCTACACCTTC
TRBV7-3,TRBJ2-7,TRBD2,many,CASSSGTSGRSEQYF,TGTGCCAGCAGCTCCGGGACTAGCGGGAGATCCGAGCAGTACTTC
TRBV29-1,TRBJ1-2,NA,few,CSVEEGEVWGGYTF,TGCAGCGTTGAAGAAGGAGAGGTTTGGGGTGGCTACACCTTC
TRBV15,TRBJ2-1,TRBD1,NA,CATSLPGTGKVNEQFF,TGTGCCACCAGCCTACCGGGGACAGGGAAGGTCAATGAGCAGTTCTTC
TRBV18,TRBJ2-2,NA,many,CASSPDGTGELFF,TGTGCCAGCTCACCAGACGGGACCGGGGAGCTGTTTTTT
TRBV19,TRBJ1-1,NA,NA,CASSIVARPEAFF,TGTGCCAGTAGTATTGTTGCCAGGCCAGAAGCTTTCTTT
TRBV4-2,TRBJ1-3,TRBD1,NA,CASSQEIRQGAGGNTIYF,TGTGCCAGCAGCCAAGAAATCCGGCAGGGGGCTGGTGGAAACACCATATATTTT
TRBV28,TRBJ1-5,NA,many,CASTGPSQPQHF,TGTGCCAGCACAGGTCCCTCCCAGCCCCAGCATTTT
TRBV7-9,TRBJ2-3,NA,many,CASSLGPRDTQYF,TGTGCCAGCAGCTTGGGGCCCCGGGATACGCAGTATTTT
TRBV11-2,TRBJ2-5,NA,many,CASSLGVEPLQETQYF,TGTGCCAGCAGCTTAGGGGTTGAGCCGCTTCAAGAGACCCAGTACTTC
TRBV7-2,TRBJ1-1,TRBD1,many,CASTTGGFEAFF,TGTGCCAGCACGACAGGGGGCTTTGAAGCTTTCTTT
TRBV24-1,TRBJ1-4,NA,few,CATSQTGSNEKLFF,TGTGCCACATCCCAAACAGGGTCTAATGAAAAACTGTTTTTT
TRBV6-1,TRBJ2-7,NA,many,CASNVLHSYEQYF,TGTGCCAGCAATGTCTTACACTCCTACGAGCAGTACTTC
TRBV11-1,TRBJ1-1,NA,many,CASSLRVGHQNTEAFF,TGTGCCAGCAGCTTAAGGGTGGGACATCAGAACACTGAAGCTTTCTTT
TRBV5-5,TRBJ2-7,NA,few,CASRAGDYSYEQCF,TGTGCCAGCAGGGCAGGGGACTACTCCTACGAGCAGTGCTTC